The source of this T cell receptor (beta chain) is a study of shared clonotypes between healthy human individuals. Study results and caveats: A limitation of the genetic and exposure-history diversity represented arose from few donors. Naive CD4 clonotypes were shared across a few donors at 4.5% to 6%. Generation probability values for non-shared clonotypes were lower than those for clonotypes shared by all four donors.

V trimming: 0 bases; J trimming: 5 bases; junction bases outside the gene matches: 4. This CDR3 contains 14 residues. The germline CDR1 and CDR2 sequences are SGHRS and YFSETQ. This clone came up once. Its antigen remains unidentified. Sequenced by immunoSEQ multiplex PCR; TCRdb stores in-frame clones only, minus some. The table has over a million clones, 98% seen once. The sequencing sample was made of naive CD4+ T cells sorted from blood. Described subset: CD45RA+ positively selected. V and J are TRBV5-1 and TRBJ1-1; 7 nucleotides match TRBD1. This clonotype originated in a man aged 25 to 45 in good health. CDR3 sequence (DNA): TGCGCCAGCAGCTTGGTGACAGGGAAGACTGAAGCTTTCTTT. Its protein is CASSLVTGKTEAFF.